The 24 T cell receptor beta chains presented below share a single source sample, sequenced in a study of shared clonotypes between healthy human individuals. Data came from immunoSEQ multiplex PCR; TCRdb stores just in-frame clones and leaves some out. The data contain about 1.5 million clones, approximately 98% of them singletons. The source material was naive CD4+ T cells sorted from blood. Subset specified: CD45RA+ positively selected. Source of these receptors: a man aged 25 to 40 in good health.

Written as DNA, the CDR3 is TGTGCCAGTAGGGCGACAGGGGTTAGTGAAAAACTGTTTTTT. It yields the protein CASRATGVSEKLFF. The rearrangement links TRBV19 to TRBJ1-4; TRBD1 aligns across 8 bases. The CDR3 contains 14 residues. Germline CDR1 LNHDA, CDR2 SQIVND (reference sequence). V lost 6 bases to trimming and J lost 7 bases; unmatched junction nucleotides: 7.

The chain combines TRBV5-4 with TRBJ2-5; maybe TRBD2 (6 bases). CDR3 size: 15 residues. V dropped 2 bases and J dropped 5 bases, with 16 bases sitting between them. Germline-derived CDR1 and CDR2 are SGHNT and YYREEE (reference sequence). CDR3 protein: CASSLRRDPPETQYF. Here the CDR3 DNA reads TGTGCCAGCAGCTTACGGCGGGACCCCCCGGAGACCCAGTACTTC. The full variable domain, completed using reference TRBV5-4 and TRBJ2-5, is ETGVTQSPTHLIKTRGQQVTLRCSSQSGHNTVSWYQQALGQGPQFIFQYYREEENGRGNFPPRFSGLQFPNYSSELNVNALELDDSALYLCASSLRRDPPETQYFGPGTRLLVL.

V is TRBV18 and J is TRBJ1-1; the D gene is possibly TRBD1 (5 bases). V was cut by 6 bases and J by 0 bases, with 11 bases left in between. Germline loops: CDR1 KGHSH, CDR2 LQKENI. This CDR3 contains 14 residues. The DNA of the CDR3 is TGTGCCAGCTCCCGTGGGGCCATGAACACTGAAGCTTTCTTT. It is translated as CASSRGAMNTEAFF.

Here the CDR3 DNA reads TGTGCCAGCAGCTTATTAGGACAGGGTGGCTACACCTTC. Translation gives CASSLLGQGGYTF. The chain employs TRBV7-9 and TRBJ1-2; 8 positions agree with TRBD1. The CDR3 totals 13 residues. Germline CDR1 SEHNR, CDR2 FQNEAQ (reference sequence). With V trimmed by 2 bases and J by 7 bases, 3 bases remained unmatched.

The V gene is TRBV7-2, the J gene TRBJ1-1; D gene ambiguous. Germline assignment: CDR1 SGHTA and CDR2 FQGNSA. V shed 5 bases and J shed 7 bases, with 11 bases lying between them. CDR3 length: 12 residues. In DNA, the CDR3 is TGTGCCAGCAGCCCCAACACGTATGAAGCTTTCTTT. This codes for CASSPNTYEAFF.

On this clone: At the DNA level, this CDR3 is encoded by other sequences in the same sample as well. The chain joins TRBV6-1 to TRBJ1-1; D remains unclear. CDR3 length equals 13 residues. The V end lost 6 bases, the J end lost 0 bases, and 8 bases lay between the germline ends. CDR1 is MNHNS and CDR2 is SASEGT in the germline V gene. The CDR3 region has the DNA TGTGCCAGCAGCCGGACGGTGAACACTGAAGCTTTCTTT. It specifies CASSRTVNTEAFF.

This sequence joins TRBV10-2 and TRBJ2-3; D is uncertain. The CDR3 contains 13 residues. V dropped 5 bases and J dropped 2 bases, with 8 bases sitting between them. CDR1 is WSHSY and CDR2 is SAAADI in the germline V gene. The CDR3: CASSRWTTDTQYF. The CDR3 DNA reads TGCGCCAGCAGTAGGTGGACCACAGATACGCAGTATTTT.

A single count supports this clone. The chain employs TRBV15 and TRBJ2-3; possible D gene TRBD2, 5 bases. This CDR3 comprises 14 residues. The V end lost 0 bases, the J end lost 7 bases, and 11 bases lay between the germline ends. Germline V CDR1 and CDR2: LNHNV, YYDKDF (reference sequence). CDR3 bases: TGTGCCACCAGCAGAGAGATAACTAGAAATACGCAGTATTTT. This translates into CATSREITRNTQYF. Combining the CDR3 with reference TRBV15 and TRBJ2-3 gives the whole variable domain DAMVIQNPRYQVTQFGKPVTLSCSQTLNHNVMYWYQQKSSQAPKLLFHYYDKDFNNEADTPDNFQSRRPNTSFCFLDIRSPGLGDTAMYLCATSREITRNTQYFGPGTRLTVL.

The chain employs TRBV2 and TRBJ2-1, with TRBD2 matching over 11 bases. After removal of 5 bases from V and 6 bases from J, the junction contained 3 bases not matched to a gene. The CDR3 contains 14 residues. Germline loops: CDR1 SNHLY, CDR2 FYNNEI. As DNA, the CDR3 is TGTGCCAGCAGTTCTAGCGGGAGGTCCAATGAGCAGTTCTTC. This codes for CASSSSGRSNEQFF.

The chain carries TRBV11-1 and TRBJ1-1; no clear D gene. CDR1 SGHAT and CDR2 FQDESV come from the germline V gene (reference sequence). The CDR3 runs 15 residues. V was trimmed by 2 bases and J by 0 bases, leaving 10 bases between them. In DNA form, the CDR3 reads TGTGCCAGCAGCTTAAGGGTCCTGATGAACACTGAAGCTTTCTTT. Translating it yields CASSLRVLMNTEAFF. Full variable domain (missing parts from reference TRBV11-1 and TRBJ1-1): EAEVAQSPRYKITEKSQAVAFWCDPISGHATLYWYRQILGQGPELLVQFQDESVVDDSQLPKDRFSAERLKGVDSTLKIQPAELGDSAMYLCASSLRVLMNTEAFFGQGTRLTVV.

In this sample, this clone turned up once. The chain carries TRBV10-3 and TRBJ2-1; 8 nucleotides match TRBD1. The CDR3 has 16 amino acids. CDR1 ENHRY and CDR2 SYGVKD come from the germline V gene. The junction had 11 bases not matched to a gene; V was cut back by 6 bases and J by 4 bases. CDR3 nucleotides: TGTGCCATCAGCGCTCCTTCAGGGGGCGGTTACAATGAGCAGTTCTTC. This sequence encodes CAISAPSGGGYNEQFF.

The chain is built from TRBV9 and TRBJ2-5; 9 bases are shared with TRBD2. The germline V gene has CDR1 SGDLS and CDR2 YYNGEE. The CDR3 covers 14 residues. J was trimmed by 5 bases and V by 4 bases; bases with no gene match: 6. In nucleotides, the CDR3 is TGTGCCAGCAGCCTTATAGCGGGAGACGAGACCCAGTACTTC. Translated, it gives CASSLIAGDETQYF.

V and J are TRBV6-1 and TRBJ2-7, with D possibly TRBD1 on 5 matching bases. CDR1 is MNHNS and CDR2 is SASEGT in the germline V gene. The CDR3 covers 15 residues. Trimming cost V 2 bases and J 6 bases, with 17 bases left between them. The CDR3 region is CASSEFLQGWGEQYF. The CDR3 DNA reads as TGTGCCAGCAGTGAATTTCTGCAGGGCTGGGGCGAGCAGTACTTC.

The chain has TRBV7-8 and TRBJ2-7, with 8 nucleotides matching TRBD1. The CDR3 covers 15 residues. CDR1 is SGHVS and CDR2 is FQNEAQ in the germline V gene. V lost 5 bases and J lost 0; bases outside the gene matches: 6. The CDR3 reads CASSLTGVSSYEQYF. The CDR3 bases are TGTGCCAGCAGCCTGACAGGGGTCAGCTCCTACGAGCAGTACTTC.

In its sample, this clone was seen once. The J gene is TRBJ2-1, the V gene TRBV2, with 12 bases lining up with TRBD2. The junction had 7 bases not matched to a gene; V was cut back by 8 bases and J by 5 bases. Germline V gene lookup returns CDR1 SNHLY and CDR2 FYNNEI. The CDR3 totals 15 residues. CDR3 amino acids: CASRALAGGNNEQFF. The CDR3 DNA follows: TGTGCCAGCCGGGCCCTAGCGGGAGGGAACAATGAGCAGTTCTTC.

The chain couples TRBV19 to TRBJ1-2; a weak D match, TRBD1 (5 bases). Germline V gene sequence: CDR1 LNHDA, CDR2 SQIVND (reference sequence). The CDR3 runs to 14 residues. V was clipped by 3 bases and J by 7 bases, with 15 bases between them. The CDR3 sequence is CASSMRGADPGYTF. For the CDR3, the DNA is TGTGCCAGTAGTATGCGGGGCGCGGATCCTGGCTACACCTTC.

The V and J genes are TRBV7-2 and TRBJ2-1; the D gene could be TRBD1 or TRBD2 (5 bases each). The V gene's germline CDR1 is SGHTA and CDR2 FQGNSA. V was pared by 5 bases and J by 7 bases, with 12 bases between. This CDR3 has 13 residues. The CDR3 is CASSPGGVNEQFF. In nucleotides, the CDR3 is TGTGCCAGCAGCCCTGGGGGAGTGAATGAGCAGTTCTTC. Filled out from reference TRBV7-2 and TRBJ2-1, the complete variable domain reads GAGVSQSPSNKVTEKGKDVELRCDPISGHTALYWYRQSLGQGLEFLIYFQGNSAPDKSGLPSDRFSAERTGGSVSTLTIQRTQQEDSAVYLCASSPGGVNEQFFGPGTRLTVL.

A single count supports this clone. This same CDR3 is encoded by further DNA sequences in the sample. V gene TRBV4-2 combines with J gene TRBJ2-2; D is uncertain. Deletions cut 1 base from V and 6 bases from J, with 6 bases between. CDR3 length: 13 amino acids. Germline CDR1 is LGHNA and CDR2 is YNFKEQ. CDR3 in DNA: TGTGCCAGCAGCCAAGCTGGGCCCGGGGAGCTGTTTTTT. Translated, it gives CASSQAGPGELFF.

The chain is built from TRBV11-2 and TRBJ2-5, with TRBD2 matching 9 bases. This CDR3 contains 16 residues. The trim removed 1 base at V and 1 base at J, leaving 4 bases unmatched. In germline, CDR1 is SGHAT, CDR2 FQNNGV. In DNA, the CDR3 is TGTGCCAGCAGCTTAGGGGAGCGGGGGGCCCAAGAGACCCAGTACTTC. As protein: CASSLGERGAQETQYF.

This chain connects TRBV13 to TRBJ2-1, with a tentative D call TRBD2 (6 bases). Trimming stripped 0 bases from V and 4 bases from J, with 13 bases between. Germline loops: CDR1 PRHDT, CDR2 FYEKMQ (reference sequence). The CDR3 runs to 16 residues. CDR3 nucleotide sequence: TGTGCCAGCAGCTTAGGGGCGGGATCGGCGTACAATGAGCAGTTCTTC. This codes for CASSLGAGSAYNEQFF.

This chain uses TRBV18 with TRBJ2-3; D is perhaps TRBD1 (6 bases). The CDR3 extends over 15 amino acids. Germline CDR1 and CDR2: KGHSH and LQKENI. With 9 bases removed from V and 2 bases from J, the gap between germline ends came to 18 bases. CDR3 coding DNA: TGTGCCAGTTCCCCTTACAGGGATCCCACAGATACGCAGTATTTT. Translation gives CASSPYRDPTDTQYF.

The chain has TRBV28 and TRBJ2-7; D may be TRBD2 (6 bases). The germline V gene has CDR1 MDHEN and CDR2 SYDVKM. There are 13 residues in the CDR3. V lost 7 bases and J lost 2, with 12 bases in between. CDR3 nucleotide sequence: TGTGCCAGCACCCCGGGCGGGGCCTACGAGCAGTACTTC. Translation gives CASTPGGAYEQYF. Using reference TRBV28 and TRBJ2-7 for the parts outside the CDR3, the full variable domain is DVKVTQSSRYLVKRTGEKVFLECVQDMDHENMFWYRQDPGLGLRLIYFSYDVKMKEKGDIPEGYSVSREKKERFSLILESASTNQTSMYLCASTPGGAYEQYFGPGTRLTVT.

The chain joins TRBV27 to TRBJ2-1; tentatively, D is TRBD2 (6 bases). The CDR3 has 16 amino acids. From germline, CDR1 is MNHEY and CDR2 SMNVEV (reference sequence). The germline V and J ends were trimmed by 0 bases and 7 bases, with 16 bases remaining between them. CDR3 DNA sequence: TGTGCCAGCAGTTTATCGCTGAAGGGAGGTAAGAATGAGCAGTTCTTC. It codes for CASSLSLKGGKNEQFF.

CDR3 in amino acids: CASSPPTMFGTGYEQYF. In nucleotides, the CDR3 is TGTGCCAGCAGTCCCCCTACTATGTTCGGTACAGGGTACGAGCAGTACTTC. This chain joins TRBV27 and TRBJ2-7; weak D call: TRBD1 (6 bases). Germline lookup yields CDR1 MNHEY and CDR2 SMNVEV (reference sequence). The CDR3 contains 17 residues. Trimming cost V 5 bases and J 4 bases, with 24 bases left between them.